These T cell receptor beta chains were read from a single sample in a study of identifying expanded T cells in peripheral blood. The repertoire was sequenced with immunoSEQ multiplex PCR; TCRdb's copy has only in-frame clones and lacks some. The sample consists of some 80,000 clones, 80% to 90% of them appearing once. What was sequenced was blood. The receptor source for this set is a person between 18 and 75 years old in good health. CDR3s include the opening cysteine and the closing phenylalanine or tryptophan. D genes are given only for firm matches. The listing skips clone size in some rows; elsewhere it reads once, few, many or a size class.

DNA,CDR3,V,size,D,J
TGTGCCACCAAGGGTGGACTAGCGCCCGCAGATACGCAGTATTTT,CATKGGLAPADTQYF,TRBV10-3,NA,TRBD2,TRBJ2-3
TGTGCCAGCAGTGACCCAAGGACCGGCCGCAATGAGCAGTTCTTC,CASSDPRTGRNEQFF,TRBV6-4,NA,NA,TRBJ2-1
TGTGCCAGCAGTTACTCCGCAGGGATGCTGAACACTGAAGCTTTCTTT,CASSYSAGMLNTEAFF,TRBV6-5,NA,NA,TRBJ1-1
TGCAGCGTTGAGGAAGGGACGCCTCAAGGCTACACCTTC,CSVEEGTPQGYTF,TRBV29-1,NA,NA,TRBJ1-2
TGTGCCAGTAGTATCGGCCGACAGGGTATTGGAGCTTTCTTT,CASSIGRQGIGAFF,TRBV19,NA,TRBD1,TRBJ1-1
TGTGCCAGCAGTTCCCGGACAGTCGGTCGAAGCTACACCTTC,CASSSRTVGRSYTF,TRBV27,NA,NA,TRBJ1-2
TGTGCCAGCAGTGATAGAGCGCCCGATACACACAATGAGCAGTTCTTC,CASSDRAPDTHNEQFF,TRBV6-1,NA,NA,TRBJ2-1
TGTGCCAGCTCGCCTTCCCAGCTGGGGTGGAGAGTTTTT,CASSPSQLGWRVF,TRBV18,NA,NA,TRBJ1-4
TGTGCCAGCAGCCGGGAGGGGACAGGCACCTACGAGCAGTACTTC,CASSREGTGTYEQYF,TRBV4-2,NA,NA,TRBJ2-7
TGTGCCAGCAGCCCCAGACGGACAGGGGCGAACTATGGCTACACCTTC,CASSPRRTGANYGYTF,TRBV7-8,NA,TRBD1,TRBJ1-2
TGTGCCTGGAGTAGAGGCAGGGACGCCGGTCAGCCCCAGCATTTT,CAWSRGRDAGQPQHF,TRBV30,NA,NA,TRBJ1-5
TGTGCCAGTAGTTACCCCTCCTACAATGAGCAGTTCTTC,CASSYPSYNEQFF,TRBV19,NA,NA,TRBJ2-1
TGTGCCACCAGCCCTACAGGGAGAGAGACCCAGTACTTC,CATSPTGRETQYF,TRBV15,NA,NA,TRBJ2-5
TGTGCCAGCAGTGCCGACCGGGACAGGAGGAATTTTAGCTCCTACAATGAGCAGTTCTTC,CASSADRDRRNFSSYNEQFF,TRBV6-1,NA,TRBD1,TRBJ2-1
TGTGCCAGCAGCGCCGTGGGGGAGTTTGGGCAGCCCCAGCATTTT,CASSAVGEFGQPQHF,TRBV9,NA,NA,TRBJ1-5
TGTGCCAGCAGCCTTGGCGGGAGAGAGACCCAGTACTTC,CASSLGGRETQYF,TRBV7-3,NA,TRBD2,TRBJ2-5
TGCGGCGTTGCCCTACAGGGGAACACTGAAGCTTTCTTT,CGVALQGNTEAFF,TRBV29-1,NA,NA,TRBJ1-1
TGTGCCAGCAGCGCCCAACACCGGTACTACGAGCAGTACTTC,CASSAQHRYYEQYF,TRBV11-2,NA,NA,TRBJ2-7
TGTGCCAGCAGTTTGAGTAAGGGGTATGAGGAGACCCAGTACTTC,CASSLSKGYEETQYF,TRBV27,NA,NA,TRBJ2-5
TGTGCCAGCCCTGAAGCTTTCTTT,CASPEAFF,TRBV27,few,NA,TRBJ1-1
TGTGCCTGTGGAGGGAGGGGCGGGAGTGAGACCCAGTACTTC,CACGGRGGSETQYF,TRBV30,NA,TRBD2,TRBJ2-5
TGTGCCAGCAGCCAAGAAGTTTCGGGTCTAACTGGGGCCAACGTCCTGACTTTC,CASSQEVSGLTGANVLTF,TRBV4-2,NA,NA,TRBJ2-6
TGTGCCAGCAGTTCAGGGACAGGGAGATTGGGTCAGCCCCAGCATTTT,CASSSGTGRLGQPQHF,TRBV6-5,NA,TRBD1,TRBJ1-5
TGTGCCAGCAGCCTAACAGCGAACACTGAAGCTTTCTTT,CASSLTANTEAFF,TRBV7-9,NA,NA,TRBJ1-1
TGTGCCAGCAGCTTAGACCCGGGACTAGCGGGAGGGAGCTCCTACGAGCAGTACTTC,CASSLDPGLAGGSSYEQYF,TRBV7-9,once,TRBD2,TRBJ2-7
TGTGCCAGCAGCTTAGCGGGCACTGAAGCTTTCTTT,CASSLAGTEAFF,TRBV11-2,NA,NA,TRBJ1-1
TGTGCCAGTAGTATAGGGGTTGGCGAGCAGTACTTC,CASSIGVGEQYF,TRBV19,NA,NA,TRBJ2-7
TGTGCCATCAGTGAGTCGAACGGGGAGACCCAGTACTTC,CAISESNGETQYF,TRBV10-3,NA,NA,TRBJ2-5
TGTGCCAGCAGTCCGGGACAGGGGACTTCTACTTCACCCCTCCACTTT,CASSPGQGTSTSPLHF,TRBV27,NA,TRBD1,TRBJ1-6
TGTGCCATCACCTCGGACAGGGCAGGAGATACGCAGTATTTT,CAITSDRAGDTQYF,TRBV10-3,NA,TRBD1,TRBJ2-3
TGCGGGGGGCGCTGGGAGACCCAGTACTTC,CGGRWETQYF,TRBV5-1,NA,NA,TRBJ2-5
TGTGCCAGCAGCTTATTGGGTTCAGGGGGAGAGCAGTACTTC,CASSLLGSGGEQYF,TRBV7-3,NA,TRBD1,TRBJ2-7
TGTGCCAGCAGTGGGGCCGACAGGGGCGTTTTCTACGAGCAGTACTTC,CASSGADRGVFYEQYF,TRBV6-1,NA,TRBD1,TRBJ2-7
TGTGCCAGCAGAAAACAGGCGCTGAACACTGAAGCTTTCTTT,CASRKQALNTEAFF,TRBV6-5,once,NA,TRBJ1-1
TGTGCCAGCAGATGGAACATGGTAGAGACCCAGTACTTC,CASRWNMVETQYF,TRBV6-1,NA,NA,TRBJ2-5
TGTGCCAGTAGTATAGATCGCGGTTACTCCTACAATGAGCAGTTCTTC,CASSIDRGYSYNEQFF,TRBV19,NA,NA,TRBJ2-1
TGCGCCAGCAGCCAAGAGTGGGCAGAGAACACTGAAGCTTTCTTT,CASSQEWAENTEAFF,TRBV4-1,NA,NA,TRBJ1-1
TGTGCCAGCAGCCAAGATCCGGGACACTCCTACGAGCAGTACTTC,CASSQDPGHSYEQYF,TRBV14,NA,NA,TRBJ2-7
TGCGCCAGCAGGAGTTTGGTAGGCGGAGGCTACACCTTC,CASRSLVGGGYTF,TRBV4-3,NA,NA,TRBJ1-2
TGCGCCAGCAGCCCATCTGAGGCGGGGTCGGTAGTAAATGAGCAGTTCTTC,CASSPSEAGSVVNEQFF,TRBV4-1,NA,NA,TRBJ2-1
TGTGCCACCAGGGATCGCACTACAGGGGCCTACGAGCAGTACTTC,CATRDRTTGAYEQYF,TRBV15,NA,TRBD1,TRBJ2-7